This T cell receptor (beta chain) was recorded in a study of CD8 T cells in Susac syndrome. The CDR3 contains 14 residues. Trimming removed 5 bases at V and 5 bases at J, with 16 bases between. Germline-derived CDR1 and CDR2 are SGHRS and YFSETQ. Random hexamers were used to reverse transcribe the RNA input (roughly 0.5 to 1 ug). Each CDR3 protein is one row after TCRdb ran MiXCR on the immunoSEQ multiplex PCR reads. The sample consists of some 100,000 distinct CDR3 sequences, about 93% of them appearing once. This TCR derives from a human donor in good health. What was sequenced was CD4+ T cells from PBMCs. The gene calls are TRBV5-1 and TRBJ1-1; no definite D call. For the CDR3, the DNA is TGCGCCAGCAGGACCGCACCAAGTGGGACTGAAGCTTTCTTT. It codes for CASRTAPSGTEAFF.